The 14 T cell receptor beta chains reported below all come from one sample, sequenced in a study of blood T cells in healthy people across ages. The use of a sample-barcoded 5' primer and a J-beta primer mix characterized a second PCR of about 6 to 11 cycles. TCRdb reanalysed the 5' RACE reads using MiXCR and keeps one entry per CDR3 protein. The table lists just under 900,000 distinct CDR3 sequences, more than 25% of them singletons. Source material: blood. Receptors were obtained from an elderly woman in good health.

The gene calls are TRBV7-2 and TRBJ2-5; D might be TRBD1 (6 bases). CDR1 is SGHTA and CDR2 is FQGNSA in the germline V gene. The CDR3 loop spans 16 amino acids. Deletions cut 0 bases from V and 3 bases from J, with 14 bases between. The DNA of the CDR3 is TGTGCCAGCAGCTTAGCGCCAGGGGCAGGAGAAGAGACCCAGTACTTC. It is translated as CASSLAPGAGEETQYF.

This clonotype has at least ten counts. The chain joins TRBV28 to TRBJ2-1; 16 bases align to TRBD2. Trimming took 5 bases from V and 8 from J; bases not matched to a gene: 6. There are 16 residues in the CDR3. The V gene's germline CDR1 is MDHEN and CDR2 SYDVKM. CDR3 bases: TGTGCCAGCAGTATAGGGACTAGCGGGGGGGCCGATGAGCAGTTCTTC. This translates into CASSIGTSGGADEQFF.

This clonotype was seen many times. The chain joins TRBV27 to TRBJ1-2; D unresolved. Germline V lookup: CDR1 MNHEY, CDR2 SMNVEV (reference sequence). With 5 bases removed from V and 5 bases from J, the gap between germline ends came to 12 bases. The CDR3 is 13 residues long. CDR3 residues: CASSRTDSYGYTF. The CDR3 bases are TGTGCCAGCAGTCGGACGGATTCTTATGGCTACACCTTC.

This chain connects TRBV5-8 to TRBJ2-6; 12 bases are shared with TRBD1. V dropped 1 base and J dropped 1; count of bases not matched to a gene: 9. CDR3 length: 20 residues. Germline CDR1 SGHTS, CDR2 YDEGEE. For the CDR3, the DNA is TGTGCCAGCAGCTTGTCCGGGACAGGGGGCCTAGATTCTGGGGCCAACGTCCTGACTTTC. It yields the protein CASSLSGTGGLDSGANVLTF. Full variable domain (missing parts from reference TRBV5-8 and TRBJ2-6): EAGVTQSPTHLIKTRGQQATLRCSPISGHTSVYWYQQALGLGLQFLLWYDEGEERNRGNFPPRFSGRQFPNYSSELNVNALELEDSALYLCASSLSGTGGLDSGANVLTFGAGSRLTVL.

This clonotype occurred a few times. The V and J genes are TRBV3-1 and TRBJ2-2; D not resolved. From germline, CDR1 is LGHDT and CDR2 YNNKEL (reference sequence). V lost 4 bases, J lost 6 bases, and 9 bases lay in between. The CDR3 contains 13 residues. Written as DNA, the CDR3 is TGTGCCAGCAGCCGATCTAGACCCGGGGAGCTGTTTTTT. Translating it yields CASSRSRPGELFF.

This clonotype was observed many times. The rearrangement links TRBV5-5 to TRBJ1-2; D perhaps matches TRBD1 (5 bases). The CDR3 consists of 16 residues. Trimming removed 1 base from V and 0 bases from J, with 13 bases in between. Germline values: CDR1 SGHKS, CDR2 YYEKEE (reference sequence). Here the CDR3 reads CASSLTGTMSNYGYTF. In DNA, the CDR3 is TGTGCCAGCAGCTTGACGGGGACGATGTCTAACTATGGCTACACCTTC. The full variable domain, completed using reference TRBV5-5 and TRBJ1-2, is DAGVTQSPTHLIKTRGQQVTLRCSPISGHKSVSWYQQVLGQGPQFIFQYYEKEERGRGNFPDRFSARQFPNYSSELNVNALLLGDSALYLCASSLTGTMSNYGYTFGSGTRLTVV.

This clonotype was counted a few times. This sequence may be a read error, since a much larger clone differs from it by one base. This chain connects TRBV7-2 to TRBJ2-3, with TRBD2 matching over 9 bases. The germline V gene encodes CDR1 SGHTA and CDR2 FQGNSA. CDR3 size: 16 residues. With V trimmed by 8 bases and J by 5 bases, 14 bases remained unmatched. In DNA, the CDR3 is TGTGCCAGCCGCGGACATGGCGGGGGGGCCGTAGATACGCAGTATTTT. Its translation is CASRGHGGGAVDTQYF.

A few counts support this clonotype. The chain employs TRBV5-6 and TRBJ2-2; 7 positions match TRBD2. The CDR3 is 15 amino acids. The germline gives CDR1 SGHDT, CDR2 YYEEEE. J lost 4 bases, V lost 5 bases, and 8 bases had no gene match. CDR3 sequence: CASRGSGGSTGELFF. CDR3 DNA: TGTGCCAGCAGGGGGTCCGGGGGGTCCACCGGGGAGCTGTTTTTT.

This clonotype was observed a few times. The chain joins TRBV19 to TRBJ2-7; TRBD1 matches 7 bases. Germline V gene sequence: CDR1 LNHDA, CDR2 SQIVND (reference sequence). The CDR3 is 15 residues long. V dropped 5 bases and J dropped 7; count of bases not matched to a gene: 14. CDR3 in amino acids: CASSPQRQGIWEQYF. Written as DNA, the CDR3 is TGTGCCAGTAGTCCCCAACGACAGGGTATCTGGGAGCAGTACTTC.

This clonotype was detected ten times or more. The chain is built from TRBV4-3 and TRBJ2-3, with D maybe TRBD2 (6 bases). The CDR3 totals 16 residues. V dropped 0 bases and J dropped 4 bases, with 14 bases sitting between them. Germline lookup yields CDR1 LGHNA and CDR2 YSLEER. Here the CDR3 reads CASSQEISGGSDTQYF. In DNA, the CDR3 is TGCGCCAGCAGCCAAGAAATCTCCGGGGGTTCAGATACGCAGTATTTT.

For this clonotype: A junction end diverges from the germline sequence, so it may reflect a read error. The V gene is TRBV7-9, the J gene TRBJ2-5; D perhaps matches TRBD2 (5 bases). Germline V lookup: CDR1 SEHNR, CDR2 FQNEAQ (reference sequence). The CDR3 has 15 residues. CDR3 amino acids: CAGSLKLGFEEAQYF. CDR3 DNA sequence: TGTGCCGGCAGCTTAAAGTTGGGGTTTGAGGAGGCCCAGTACTTC.

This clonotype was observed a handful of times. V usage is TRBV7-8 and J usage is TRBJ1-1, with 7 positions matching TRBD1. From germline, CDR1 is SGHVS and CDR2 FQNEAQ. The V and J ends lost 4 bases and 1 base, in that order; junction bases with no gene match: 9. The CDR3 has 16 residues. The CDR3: CASSYRDSWPNTEAFF. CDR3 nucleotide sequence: TGTGCCAGCAGCTACAGGGACAGCTGGCCGAACACTGAAGCTTTCTTT.

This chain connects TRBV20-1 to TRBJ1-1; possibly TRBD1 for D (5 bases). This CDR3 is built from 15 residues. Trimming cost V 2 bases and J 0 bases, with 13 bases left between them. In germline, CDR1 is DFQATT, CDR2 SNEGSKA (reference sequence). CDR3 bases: TGCAGTGCTAGACCACCTCGGGACGTGAACACTGAAGCTTTCTTT. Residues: CSARPPRDVNTEAFF.

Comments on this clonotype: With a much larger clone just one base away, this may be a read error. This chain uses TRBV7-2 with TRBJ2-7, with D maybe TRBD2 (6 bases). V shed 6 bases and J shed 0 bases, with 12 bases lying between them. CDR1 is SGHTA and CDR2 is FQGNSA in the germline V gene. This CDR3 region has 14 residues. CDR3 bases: TGTGCCAGCAGATTGGGACTGACCTCCTACGAGCAGTACTTC. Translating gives CASRLGLTSYEQYF.